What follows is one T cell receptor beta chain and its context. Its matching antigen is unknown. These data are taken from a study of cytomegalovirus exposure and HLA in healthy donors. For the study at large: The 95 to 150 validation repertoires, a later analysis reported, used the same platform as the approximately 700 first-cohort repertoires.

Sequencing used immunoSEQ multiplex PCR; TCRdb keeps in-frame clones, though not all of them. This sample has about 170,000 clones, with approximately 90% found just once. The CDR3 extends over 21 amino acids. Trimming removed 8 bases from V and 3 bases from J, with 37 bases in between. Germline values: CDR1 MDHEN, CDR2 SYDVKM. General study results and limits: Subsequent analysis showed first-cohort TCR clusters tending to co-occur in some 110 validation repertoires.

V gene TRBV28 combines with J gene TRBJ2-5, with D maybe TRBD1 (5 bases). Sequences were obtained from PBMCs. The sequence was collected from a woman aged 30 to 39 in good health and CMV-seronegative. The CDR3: CASGQPLWGPVSGPRKETQYF. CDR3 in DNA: TGTGCCAGCGGTCAGCCCCTGTGGGGCCCCGTCTCGGGCCCGCGTAAAGAGACCCAGTACTTC.